This entry lists 32 T cell receptor beta chains sequenced from one sample in a study of spatial heterogeneity in lung cancer. Time point of the sample: sample taken at primary tumor resection. TCRdb reanalysed the 5' RACE reads using MiXCR and keeps one entry per CDR3 protein. The table has about 21,000 distinct CDR3 sequences, 4.5% to 5.5% seen once. Sequencing was performed on PBMCs, taken at surgery. These receptor sequences come from a male donor with early-stage non-small cell lung cancer.

The CDR3, as DNA: TGTGCCAGCAGCTCTGAGAGCGGGAGCACAGATACGCAGTATTTT. Its translation is CASSSESGSTDTQYF. J is TRBJ2-3 and V is TRBV12-3 or TRBV12-4; weak D call: TRBD2 (6 bases). This CDR3 comprises 15 residues. V was clipped by 6 bases and J by 0 bases, with 13 bases between them.

V and J are TRBV28 and TRBJ1-1, with a possible D match to TRBD1 (5 bases). Germline V gene lookup returns CDR1 MDHEN and CDR2 SYDVKM. The CDR3 totals 13 residues. Trimming stripped 10 bases from V and 4 bases from J, with 16 bases between. CDR3 sequence reads: CAISSMGGTEAFF. The CDR3 DNA reads as TGTGCCATCTCTTCAATGGGGGGCACTGAAGCTTTCTTT. Looking up the rest from reference TRBV28 and TRBJ1-1 gives the full variable domain: DVKVTQSSRYLVKRTGEKVFLECVQDMDHENMFWYRQDPGLGLRLIYFSYDVKMKEKGDIPEGYSVSREKKERFSLILESASTNQTSMYLCAISSMGGTEAFFGQGTRLTVV.

The sample holds many counts of this clonotype. This rearrangement joins TRBV20-1 to TRBJ2-7, with 11 bases lining up with TRBD2. The CDR3 contains 14 residues. V was clipped by 3 bases and J by 7 bases; unmatched bases: 8. Germline V gene lookup returns CDR1 DFQATT and CDR2 SNEGSKA (reference sequence). As DNA, the CDR3 is TGCAGTGCTAGGAAGAGTCTAGCGGGAGGTGAGCAGTACTTC. Its translation is CSARKSLAGGEQYF.

This clonotype was seen ten or more times. The chain carries TRBV18 and TRBJ2-6; 8 nucleotides match TRBD1. This CDR3 contains 18 residues. The V gene end was trimmed by 6 bases and the J gene end by 0 bases; junction bases not matched to a gene: 10. Germline lookup yields CDR1 KGHSH and CDR2 LQKENI. The CDR3 DNA reads as TGTGCCAGCTCCCAGTCGGGGGACAGGAACTCTGGGGCCAACGTCCTGACTTTC. Its protein product is CASSQSGDRNSGANVLTF.

Written as DNA, the CDR3 is TGTGCCAGCTCGCCTACAACGTTAGAGACCCAGTACTTC. Translating gives CASSPTTLETQYF. The V call is TRBV18, the J call TRBJ2-5; D gene uncertain. The CDR3 is made up of 13 amino acids. Looked up from germline, CDR1 is KGHSH and CDR2 is LQKENI. Trimming removed 6 bases from V and 4 bases from J, with 12 bases in between.

The chain uses TRBV30 and TRBJ2-7, with D perhaps matching TRBD1 or TRBD2 (5 bases each). Trimming took 4 bases from V and 2 from J, leaving 21 bases between them. Germline lookup yields CDR1 GTSNPN and CDR2 SVGIG (reference sequence). The CDR3 is 16 residues long. The CDR3 DNA is TGTGCCTGGAACCGTGGACACGAAGTGGGGGCCTACGAGCAGTACTTC. Amino acid sequence: CAWNRGHEVGAYEQYF. Full variable domain (remainder filled in from reference TRBV30 and TRBJ2-7): SQTIHQWPATLVQPVGSPLSLECTVEGTSNPNLYWYRQAAGRGLQLLFYSVGIGQISSEVPQNLSASRPQDRQFILSSKKLLLSDSGFYLCAWNRGHEVGAYEQYFGPGTRLTVT.

This clonotype was seen repeatedly, ten times or more. The chain carries TRBV2 and TRBJ2-1; D may be TRBD2 (5 bases). The germline V gene encodes CDR1 SNHLY and CDR2 FYNNEI. The CDR3 is 12 amino acids. Trimming stripped 11 bases from V and 0 bases from J, with 8 bases between. This chain's CDR3 is CAGSVSYNEQFF. Here the CDR3 DNA reads TGTGCCGGTAGCGTCTCCTACAATGAGCAGTTCTTC.

This clonotype appeared many times. This chain joins TRBV20-1 and TRBJ2-3; 10 bases map to TRBD1. The CDR3 loop spans 15 amino acids. Unmatched junction bases numbered 5, after V lost 0 bases and J lost 5 bases. Germline V CDR1 and CDR2: DFQATT, SNEGSKA (reference sequence). The CDR3 DNA follows: TGCAGTGCTAGAGATAGGGACAGGGGAATAGATACGCAGTATTTT. It encodes CSARDRDRGIDTQYF.

This clonotype was seen ten or more times. The chain couples TRBV30 to TRBJ2-1; D is unresolved. Trimming took 3 bases from V and 7 from J, leaving 7 bases between them. Germline lookup yields CDR1 GTSNPN and CDR2 SVGIG (reference sequence). This CDR3 is 11 amino acids long. This CDR3 reads CAWRRQNEQFF. The CDR3 nucleotides read TGTGCCTGGAGGCGGCAGAATGAGCAGTTCTTC.

This rearrangement joins TRBV4-2 to TRBJ2-3; the match to TRBD2 covers 10 bases. The CDR3 loop spans 15 amino acids. Germline loops: CDR1 LGHNA, CDR2 YNFKEQ. J lost 4 bases, V lost 4 bases, and 5 bases had no gene match. The CDR3 DNA reads TGTGCCAGCAGCCCAAAGCGGGAGGGCGCAGATACGCAGTATTTT. It codes for CASSPKREGADTQYF.

This clonotype was observed a handful of times. As DNA, the CDR3 is TGTGCCAGCGGGTCCGGGGCTAACTATGGCTACACCTTC. Its translation: CASGSGANYGYTF. The chain joins TRBV6-5 to TRBJ1-2; no clear D. V was cut by 8 bases and J by 0 bases, with 10 bases left in between. The CDR3 is 13 amino acids. CDR1 and CDR2 from the germline V gene are MNHEY and SVGAGI.

This clonotype was observed a few times. V and J are TRBV11-2 and TRBJ1-2, with TRBD1 as a possible D gene (5 bases). V lost 5 bases and J 4 bases, leaving 11 bases between the germline ends. Germline values: CDR1 SGHAT, CDR2 FQNNGV. The CDR3 is 13 amino acids. CDR3 nucleotide sequence: TGTGCCAGCAGCAGAGGGGAGGGCTATGGCTACACCTTC. Residues: CASSRGEGYGYTF.

The rearrangement uses TRBV6-6 and TRBJ2-7, with TRBD1 identical over 11 bases. The V gene's germline CDR1 is MNHNY and CDR2 SVGAGI (reference sequence). This CDR3 is 14 amino acids long. The V segment lost 6 bases and the J segment 4 bases; nucleotides outside the gene matches: 5. This CDR3 reads CASRPGQGAYEQYF. The DNA for the CDR3 is TGTGCCAGCAGACCCGGACAGGGGGCATACGAGCAGTACTTC.

Concerning this clonotype itself: One base away lies a much larger clone, so this may be a sequencing read error. The V and J genes are TRBV5-1 and TRBJ2-3, with D perhaps TRBD1 or TRBD2 (5 bases each). The germline V gene encodes CDR1 SGHRS and CDR2 YFSETQ. The CDR3 has 17 residues. Trimming shortened V by 4 bases and J by 1 base, and 19 bases separated the two germline ends. CDR3: CASSPRGERLGTDTQYF. In DNA, the CDR3 is TGCGCCAGCAGCCCGAGAGGGGAGCGACTCGGCACAGATACGCAGTATTTT.

In this sample, this clonotype turned up many times. This chain connects TRBV5-1 to TRBJ2-1; D uncertain. V lost 0 bases, J lost 7 bases, and 14 bases lay in between. The length of the CDR3 is 15 residues. The V gene's germline CDR1 is SGHRS and CDR2 YFSETQ. The CDR3 loop reads CASSLVVTGANEQFF. The CDR3 nucleotides are TGCGCCAGCAGCTTGGTAGTTACCGGAGCGAATGAGCAGTTCTTC.

In this sample, this clonotype is medium-sized. CDR3: CASSLGQSNEQFF. CDR3 DNA: TGTGCCAGCAGTTTAGGTCAGAGCAATGAGCAGTTCTTC. This chain uses TRBV12-3 or TRBV12-4 with TRBJ2-1; D gene unclear. V was cut by 1 base and J by 6 bases, with 7 bases left in between. The CDR3 extends over 13 amino acids.

The sample holds a few counts of this clonotype. The genes are TRBV20-1 and TRBJ2-2; 15 nucleotides agree with TRBD2. The CDR3 extends over 17 amino acids. Germline CDR1 is DFQATT and CDR2 is SNEGSKA (reference sequence). J lost 3 bases, V lost 5 bases, and 7 bases had no gene match. The DNA for the CDR3 is TGCAGTGCTGCCCGGACTAGCGGGGGGGCGCACACCGGGGAGCTGTTTTTT. As protein: CSAARTSGGAHTGELFF.

The sample holds many counts of this clonotype. The genes are TRBV6-5 and TRBJ2-1; D gene unclear. From germline, CDR1 is MNHEY and CDR2 SVGAGI. V was pared by 2 bases and J by 7 bases, with 3 bases between. This CDR3 comprises 11 residues. CDR3 coding DNA: TGTGCCAGCAGTTACCGTAATGAGCAGTTCTTC. This gives the protein CASSYRNEQFF.

There are a few counts of this clonotype. The chain recombines TRBV10-1 with TRBJ1-1; D possibly corresponds to TRBD1 (6 bases). In germline, CDR1 is WNHNN, CDR2 SYGVQD (reference sequence). This CDR3 contains 13 residues. V was pared by 4 bases and J by 6 bases, with 12 bases between. The CDR3 spells CASSVGTTSEAFF. CDR3 nucleotides: TGCGCCAGCAGTGTCGGGACAACGTCTGAAGCTTTCTTT.

This clonotype was seen at least ten times. This sequence joins TRBV7-2 and TRBJ2-1; D unclear. Germline lookup yields CDR1 SGHTA and CDR2 FQGNSA. Trimming pared 1 base from V and 1 base from J, leaving 8 bases between. The CDR3 consists of 15 residues. This CDR3 reads CASSLVTASYNEQFF. For the CDR3, the DNA is TGTGCCAGCAGCTTAGTGACGGCTTCCTACAATGAGCAGTTCTTC.

This clonotype has a count of ten or more. This chain links TRBV19 with TRBJ2-7; TRBD2 is a possible D gene (5 bases). The V end lost 9 bases, the J end lost 3 bases, and 18 bases lay between the germline ends. The germline V gene has CDR1 LNHDA and CDR2 SQIVND (reference sequence). The length of the CDR3 is 14 residues. CDR3 loop: CASARGAASYEQYF. The DNA of the CDR3 is TGTGCCAGCGCCCGCGGAGCGGCTAGCTACGAGCAGTACTTC.

This clonotype is medium-sized (0.01 to 0.1%) by share. The rearrangement uses TRBV6-5 and TRBJ1-1; weak D call: TRBD1 (6 bases). The CDR3 spans 13 residues. Trimming took off 5 bases at V and 3 bases at J, with 10 bases between the two ends. Germline CDR1 and CDR2: MNHEY and SVGAGI. CDR3 DNA sequence: TGTGCCAGCAGTGCCCACAGGGACACTGAAGCTTTCTTT. Protein: CASSAHRDTEAFF.

The chain is built from TRBV7-2 and TRBJ1-1, with D unclear. The CDR3 spans 11 residues. Trimming took off 3 bases at V and 11 bases at J, with 10 bases between the two ends. Germline CDR1 and CDR2: SGHTA and FQGNSA. In DNA, the CDR3 is TGTGCCAGCAGCTTCAACAAGTGGGCTTTCTTT. Its translation: CASSFNKWAFF.

At least ten counts were recorded for this clonotype. The chain links TRBV7-3 to TRBJ2-2, with D perhaps TRBD2 (7 bases). This CDR3 has 15 residues. V was trimmed by 3 bases and J by 4 bases, leaving 12 bases between them. Germline V gene lookup returns CDR1 SGHTA and CDR2 FQGTGA. The CDR3: CASSFRGASTGELFF. The CDR3 DNA reads TGTGCCAGCAGCTTCCGGGGGGCGAGCACCGGGGAGCTGTTTTTT.

The V call is TRBV6-1, the J call TRBJ2-1; D call uncertain. The CDR3 covers 15 residues. Deletions cut 1 base from V and 7 bases from J, with 14 bases between. Germline V gives CDR1 MNHNS, CDR2 SASEGT. The CDR3 sequence is CASSEDPLVLNEQFF. The CDR3 region has the DNA TGTGCCAGCAGTGAAGACCCCTTGGTTCTTAATGAGCAGTTCTTC.

The chain links TRBV5-6 to TRBJ1-6, with 7 bases lining up with TRBD1. J was trimmed by 5 bases and V by 4 bases; bases with no gene match: 6. The CDR3 runs to 15 residues. Per the germline V gene, CDR1 is SGHDT and CDR2 is YYEEEE. The CDR3 DNA reads TGTGCCAGCAGCGAACTGGGACAGAATAATTCACCCCTCCACTTT. Translating it yields CASSELGQNNSPLHF.

This clonotype was seen many times. This rearrangement joins TRBV27 to TRBJ2-7, with D possibly TRBD2 on 6 matching bases. Deletions cut 0 bases from V and 1 base from J, with 10 bases between. From germline, CDR1 is MNHEY and CDR2 SMNVEV (reference sequence). The CDR3 spans 15 residues. CDR3: CASSLSPGRSYEQYF. The CDR3 DNA follows: TGTGCCAGCAGTTTATCTCCAGGGAGGTCCTACGAGCAGTACTTC.

This clonotype has at least ten counts. This chain connects TRBV20-1 to TRBJ2-7; 11 bases fit TRBD2. V lost 2 bases and J lost 5; bases outside the gene matches: 5. The CDR3 is 14 residues long. CDR1 DFQATT and CDR2 SNEGSKA come from the germline V gene (reference sequence). Here the CDR3 reads CSARKTSGIHEQYF. The DNA of the CDR3 is TGCAGTGCTAGAAAGACTAGCGGGATACACGAGCAGTACTTC.

This clonotype was observed at least ten times. The chain combines TRBV11-3 with TRBJ2-1; D is ambiguous. Germline V gives CDR1 SGHNT, CDR2 YENEEA. V lost 2 bases to trimming and J lost 6 bases, with 8 bases between them. The CDR3 extends over 13 amino acids. The CDR3 loop reads CASSLTRSNEQFF. CDR3 nucleotide sequence: TGTGCCAGCAGCTTAACACGGAGCAATGAGCAGTTCTTC.

At least ten counts were recorded for this clonotype. The rearrangement joins TRBV18 to TRBJ1-6, with D possibly TRBD1 on 6 matching bases. The CDR3 totals 16 residues. Germline V gene lookup returns CDR1 KGHSH and CDR2 LQKENI. With 5 bases removed from V and 0 bases from J, the gap between germline ends came to 11 bases. CDR3: CASSTGQSSYNSPLHF. In DNA, the CDR3 is TGTGCCAGCTCAACAGGACAGAGCTCCTATAATTCACCCCTCCACTTT.

At least ten counts were recorded for this clonotype. As DNA, the CDR3 is TGTGCCAGCAGCAGACCGACTAGCGGGGGCTCCTACGAGCAGTACTTC. Encoded protein: CASSRPTSGGSYEQYF. V gene TRBV7-9 combines with J gene TRBJ2-7; 12 nucleotides agree with TRBD2. The CDR3 runs to 16 residues. CDR1 is SEHNR and CDR2 is FQNEAQ in the germline V gene (reference sequence). The J segment lost 0 bases and the V segment lost 5 bases, leaving 5 bases of the junction unmatched.

The table lists this clonotype with many counts. V usage is TRBV21-1 and J usage is TRBJ1-4; the tabulated D call, TRBD1, remains unverified against the DNA. TRBV21-1 is termed a pseudogene. The CDR3 runs 14 residues. The CDR3 here is CASSKGGTAEKLFF. The CDR3 nucleotides are TGTGCCAGCAGCAAAGGGGGGACAGCTGAAAAACTGTTTTTT.